This T cell receptor (beta chain) was profiled in a study of T cell repertoires in ileal Crohn's disease. About the research overall: Postoperative therapy was given to about half: approximately 10 thiopurines, 15 to 20 anti-TNF agents.

On this clone: Its matching antigen is unknown.

V lost 3 bases and J lost 7; bases outside the gene matches: 2. The V gene's germline CDR1 is KGHSH and CDR2 LQKENI. The CDR3 length is 14 residues. Produced via immunoSEQ multiplex PCR; TCRdb's table is partial and in-frame only. Of 13,000 to 15,000 clones listed, about three quarters are singletons. Study results and limitations: Clonality above 26.8% at surgery always came with endoscopic recurrence. Active smokers at surgery had more clonal expansions than non-smokers. Compared with CD4 T cells, sorted CD8 cells carried more expanded clones.

The sequence was collected from an adult with Crohn's disease. The chain recombines TRBV18 with TRBJ2-1; 11 bases are shared with TRBD1. The specimen sequenced was ileal tissue. The CDR3: CASSPDRGRNEQFF. In DNA form, the CDR3 reads TGTGCCAGCTCACCGGACAGGGGGCGTAATGAGCAGTTCTTC.